The 26 T cell receptor beta chains listed next were all sequenced from one sample in a study of blood T cells in healthy people across ages. The second PCR ran roughly 7 to 12 cycles with a sample-barcoded 5' primer and J-beta primers. TCRdb itself ran the 5' RACE reads through MiXCR, one entry per CDR3 protein. This sample yields 650,000 to 700,000 distinct CDR3 sequences, of which 32% are seen a single time; less than 20% belongs to the top ten. Sequencing used blood. Receptor source: a woman older than 75 in good health.

This clonotype was detected many times. V and J are TRBV6-2 or TRBV6-3 and TRBJ2-5; D perhaps matches TRBD2 (5 bases). V was cut by 7 bases and J by 5 bases, with 11 bases left in between. Germline-derived CDR1 and CDR2 are MNHEY and SVGEGT. The length of the CDR3 is 12 residues. In DNA, the CDR3 is TGTGCCAGCACCTTTGGCGGGGAGACCCAGTACTTC. It yields the protein CASTFGGETQYF.

This clonotype has at least ten counts. CDR3 residues: CSASGTSKGNEQFF. For the CDR3, the DNA is TGCAGTGCCAGCGGGACTAGCAAAGGAAATGAGCAGTTCTTC. The rearrangement joins TRBV20-1 to TRBJ2-1; 9 nucleotides align to TRBD2. V shed 6 bases, J shed 7 bases, and the junction held 10 bases outside the gene matches. Per germline, CDR1 DFQATT and CDR2 SNEGSKA (reference sequence). The CDR3 loop spans 14 amino acids.

This clonotype was counted a few times. The chain has TRBV5-1 and TRBJ2-2; 8 positions agree with TRBD1. This CDR3 is 16 amino acids long. V trimming: 4 bases; J trimming: 5 bases; junction bases outside the gene matches: 10. Per germline, CDR1 SGHRS and CDR2 YFSETQ. CDR3 nucleotide sequence: TGCGCCAGCAGCCGAGGACAGGGTTTCAAAACCGGGGAGCTGTTTTTT. Translation: CASSRGQGFKTGELFF.

The CDR3 spells CASSQDRNRASTDTQYF. The CDR3 nucleotides are TGCGCCAGCAGCCAAGATCGGAACAGGGCAAGCACAGATACGCAGTATTTT. This rearrangement joins TRBV4-3 to TRBJ2-3, with D tentatively TRBD1 (6 bases). Trimming removed 0 bases from V and 0 bases from J, with 13 bases in between. This CDR3 region has 17 residues. Germline loops: CDR1 LGHNA, CDR2 YSLEER.

The sample holds many counts of this clonotype. The V gene is TRBV20-1, the J gene TRBJ2-1, with 7 positions matching TRBD1. Germline lookup yields CDR1 DFQATT and CDR2 SNEGSKA (reference sequence). This CDR3 is 14 amino acids long. V lost 5 bases to trimming and J lost 5 bases; unmatched junction nucleotides: 9. The CDR3 DNA reads TGCAGTGCTGAGGTTGAGGGGGCGGACAATGAGCAGTTCTTC. The encoded protein is CSAEVEGADNEQFF.

V gene TRBV7-9 combines with J gene TRBJ1-4; 10 bases agree with TRBD1. V was pared by 4 bases and J by 8 bases, with 4 bases of the junction left unmatched. The CDR3 spans 14 residues. The V gene's germline CDR1 is SEHNR and CDR2 FQNEAQ (reference sequence). The CDR3 sequence is CASSSGQGREKLFF. CDR3 bases: TGTGCCAGCAGCTCGGGACAGGGGCGCGAAAAACTGTTTTTT. Filled out from reference TRBV7-9 and TRBJ1-4, the complete variable domain reads DTGVSQNPRHKITKRGQNVTFRCDPISEHNRLYWYRQTLGQGPEFLTYFQNEAQLEKSRLLSDRFSAERPKGSFSTLEIQRTEQGDSAMYLCASSSGQGREKLFFGSGTQLSVL.

At least ten counts were recorded for this clonotype. This chain uses TRBV5-1 with TRBJ2-1, with a weak D call TRBD1 (6 bases). The CDR3 contains 15 residues. Germline V gene lookup returns CDR1 SGHRS and CDR2 YFSETQ. Trimming removed 5 bases at V and 0 bases at J, with 12 bases between. CDR3 residues: CASRIQDSSYNEQFF. The CDR3 region has the DNA TGCGCCAGCAGGATACAGGACAGCTCCTACAATGAGCAGTTCTTC.

This clonotype has at least ten counts. The chain couples TRBV6-2 or TRBV6-3 to TRBJ2-1; D is undetermined. Germline CDR1 MNHEY, CDR2 SVGEGT. The CDR3 has 13 amino acids. V lost 4 bases, J lost 0 bases, and 4 bases lay in between. The CDR3, as DNA: TGTGCCAGCAGTTCTAGCTCCTACAATGAGCAGTTCTTC. Translating it yields CASSSSSYNEQFF.

The gene calls are TRBV6-5 and TRBJ2-5; 8 bases are a match to TRBD1. Unmatched junction bases numbered 3, after V lost 2 bases and J lost 13 bases. Germline-derived CDR1 and CDR2 are MNHEY and SVGAGI. This CDR3 region has 11 residues. The CDR3 sequence is CASSYGDRWYF. The DNA of the CDR3 is TGTGCCAGCAGTTACGGGGACAGGTGGTACTTC.

Regarding this clonotype: A much larger clone lies one base from this, so it may be a read error. J is TRBJ1-4 and V is TRBV12-3 or TRBV12-4; 10 positions match TRBD1. There are 14 residues in the CDR3. This CDR3 is CASTGQGDFEKRFF. The DNA of the CDR3 is TGTGCCAGCACCGGACAGGGGGATTTTGAAAAACGGTTTTTT.

The CDR3 DNA sequence: TGTGCCAGCAGCTCCACCTTTAGCGGGCCCTACGAGCAGTACTTC. Protein: CASSSTFSGPYEQYF. This chain links TRBV7-2 with TRBJ2-7; 7 bases line up with TRBD2. V lost 4 bases to trimming and J lost 2 bases; unmatched junction nucleotides: 8. Germline V gene lookup returns CDR1 SGHTA and CDR2 FQGNSA. CDR3 size: 15 residues.

This clonotype was found many times. The V call is TRBV6-5, the J call TRBJ2-4; TRBD2 aligns across 10 bases. The ends lost 5 bases at V and 0 bases at J; junction bases unmatched: 4. This CDR3 has 16 residues. The germline V gene has CDR1 MNHEY and CDR2 SVGAGI. The chain's CDR3 is CASSPGLALAKNIQYF. Written as DNA, the CDR3 is TGTGCCAGCAGTCCGGGACTAGCGTTAGCCAAAAACATTCAGTACTTC.

V and J are TRBV6-6 and TRBJ1-6, with D uncertain. Germline CDR1 and CDR2: MNHNY and SVGAGI (reference sequence). The V end was cut by 0 bases, the J end by 12 bases, with 12 bases between. The CDR3 loop spans 14 amino acids. The CDR3 DNA sequence: TGTGCCAGCAGTTACTCGTCAGGACGCCAACCCCTCCACTTT. Its translation is CASSYSSGRQPLHF.

A note on this clonotype: This may stem from a read error, because a much larger clone lies one nucleotide away. The gene calls are TRBV15 and TRBJ2-5; no firm D call. Germline CDR1 reads LNHNV; CDR2 reads YYDKDF (reference sequence). The CDR3 has 13 residues. The CDR3 coding sequence is TGTGTCACCAGCAGAGATCTCGGGGAGACCCAGTACTTC. Protein: CVTSRDLGETQYF.

Comments on this clonotype: A junction end diverges from the germline sequence, so it may reflect a read error. V gene TRBV18 combines with J gene TRBJ2-7; D possibly corresponds to TRBD1 (6 bases). The CDR3 loop spans 15 amino acids. Germline CDR1 and CDR2: KGHSH and LQKENI. The CDR3 sequence is CASLPKTGGIYEQYF. DNA for the CDR3: TGTGCCAGCTTACCAAAGACAGGTGGGATCTACGAGCAGTACTTC.

The V and J genes are TRBV7-2 and TRBJ2-5; D not resolved. The CDR3 covers 15 residues. The germline gives CDR1 SGHTA, CDR2 FQGNSA. V lost 2 bases, J lost 11 bases, and 21 bases lay in between. CDR3 sequence (DNA): TGTACCAGCAGCTTAAATGCCCGGACCTACAATGAGCAGTACTTC. Translating it yields CTSSLNARTYNEQYF.

The table lists this clonotype with a few counts. This chain joins TRBV6-5 and TRBJ2-1; TRBD1 might be the D (6 bases). V lost 5 bases, J lost 3 bases, and 14 bases lay in between. The CDR3 has 15 residues. Germline lookup yields CDR1 MNHEY and CDR2 SVGAGI. CDR3 sequence (DNA): TGTGCCAGCAGTGTCACAGGGATGGGCTACAATGAGCAGTTCTTC. As protein: CASSVTGMGYNEQFF.

The sample holds a few counts of this clonotype. The chain couples TRBV6-2 or TRBV6-3 to TRBJ2-7; perhaps TRBD2 as D (6 bases). CDR1 is MNHEY, CDR2 SVGEGT, per germline. This CDR3 comprises 14 residues. Trimming left V 0 bases short and J 6 bases short, with 12 bases between. This CDR3 reads CASSYSRGRGEQYF. CDR3 DNA sequence: TGTGCCAGCAGTTACTCGCGGGGCCGAGGCGAGCAGTACTTC.

There are a few counts of this clonotype. This chain links TRBV20-1 with TRBJ1-5; possibly TRBD1 for D (6 bases). V dropped 6 bases and J dropped 2 bases, with 14 bases sitting between them. Germline CDR1 and CDR2: DFQATT and SNEGSKA (reference sequence). The CDR3 is 14 residues long. The CDR3 sequence is CSAEQGIGNQPQHF. In nucleotides, the CDR3 is TGCAGTGCGGAACAGGGAATAGGCAATCAGCCCCAGCATTTT.

The chain employs TRBV7-2 and TRBJ2-7; 12 bases are a match to TRBD1. CDR1 SGHTA and CDR2 FQGNSA come from the germline V gene. V shed 5 bases, J shed 4 bases, and the junction held 6 bases outside the gene matches. This CDR3 comprises 15 residues. CDR3 nucleotides: TGTGCCAGCAGCCCCCGGGACAGGGGGCTTTACGAGCAGTACTTC. Protein: CASSPRDRGLYEQYF.

This clonotype was counted between two and nine times. This sequence joins TRBV19 and TRBJ2-3; 8 nucleotides line up with TRBD2. The CDR3 is 14 amino acids. Germline assignment: CDR1 LNHDA and CDR2 SQIVND (reference sequence). Trimming cost V 9 bases and J 2 bases; bases outside gene matches: 7. DNA of the CDR3: TGTGCCAGCCGCGGGGGGTCCAACACAGATACGCAGTATTTT. It codes for CASRGGSNTDTQYF.

For this clonotype: A clone one base away is much larger, so this may be a read error. The chain couples TRBV2 to TRBJ2-7; D gene unclear. Germline loops: CDR1 SNHLY, CDR2 FYNNEI. The CDR3 is 14 amino acids. CDR3 bases: TGTGCCAGCAGTGAAAGGTCGCAGTCCTACGAGCAGCACTTC. Protein product: CASSERSQSYEQHF. Using reference TRBV2 and TRBJ2-7 for the parts outside the CDR3, the full variable domain is EPEVTQTPSHQVTQMGQEVILRCVPISNHLYFYWYRQILGQKVEFLVSFYNNEISEKSEIFDDQFSVERPDGSNFTLKIRSTKLEDSAMYFCASSERSQSYEQHFGPGTRLTVT.

Many counts were recorded for this clonotype. The rearrangement links TRBV7-3 to TRBJ2-1; D gene unclear. CDR1 is SGHTA, CDR2 FQGTGA, per germline. The CDR3 contains 15 residues. The V end was cut by 5 bases, the J end by 5 bases, with 16 bases between. CDR3 coding DNA: TGTGCCAGCAGCACCCTGTTCCGGATGAACAATGAGCAGTTCTTC. Encoded protein: CASSTLFRMNNEQFF. Complete variable domain (other parts from reference TRBV7-3 and TRBJ2-1): GAGVSQTPSNKVTEKGKYVELRCDPISGHTALYWYRQSLGQGPEFLIYFQGTGAADDSGLPNDRFFAVRPEGSVSTLKIQRTERGDSAVYLCASSTLFRMNNEQFFGPGTRLTVL.

Details on this clonotype: An end of the junction differs from the germline gene, which may be a read error. The chain couples TRBV12-3 or TRBV12-4 to TRBJ2-3, with 7 bases identical to TRBD2. The CDR3 spans 14 residues. CDR3 nucleotide sequence: TGTGCCAGCAGTTCGGGACTAAGCGCAGATGCGCAGTATTTT. This gives the protein CASSSGLSADAQYF.

This clonotype was found many times. The chain uses TRBV29-1 and TRBJ2-4; TRBD2 is a possible D gene (7 bases). Germline CDR1 reads SQVTM; CDR2 reads ANQGSEA. Trimming took off 7 bases at V and 7 bases at J, with 17 bases between the two ends. The CDR3 length is 13 residues. The CDR3 nucleotides read TGCAGCGGGGGTGGACTAGGGGGGAACATTCAGTACTTC. This gives the protein CSGGGLGGNIQYF.

Points on this clonotype: Being one base from a much bigger clone, this may be a read error. This chain joins TRBV9 and TRBJ2-7; 9 bases fit TRBD1. CDR1 SGDLS and CDR2 YYNGEE come from the germline V gene. With 2 bases clipped from V and 6 bases from J, the junction kept 12 bases outside the gene matches. CDR3 length: 16 residues. CDR3 region: CASSVSLGQGWAEQYF. The DNA of the CDR3 is TGTGCCAGCAGCGTCAGCCTAGGACAGGGGTGGGCCGAGCAGTACTTC.